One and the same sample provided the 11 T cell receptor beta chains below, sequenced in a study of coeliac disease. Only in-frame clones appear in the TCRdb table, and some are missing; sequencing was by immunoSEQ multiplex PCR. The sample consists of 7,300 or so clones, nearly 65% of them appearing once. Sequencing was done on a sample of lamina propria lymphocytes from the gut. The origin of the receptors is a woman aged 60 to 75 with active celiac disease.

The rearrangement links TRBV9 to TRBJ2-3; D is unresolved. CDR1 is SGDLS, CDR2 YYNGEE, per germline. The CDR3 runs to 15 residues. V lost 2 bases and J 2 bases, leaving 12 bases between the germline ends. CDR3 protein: CASSVATFVTDTQYF. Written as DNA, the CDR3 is TGTGCCAGCAGCGTCGCGACTTTTGTCACAGATACGCAGTATTTT. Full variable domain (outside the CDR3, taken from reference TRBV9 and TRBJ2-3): DSGVTQTPKHLITATGQRVTLRCSPRSGDLSVYWYQQSLDQGLQFLIQYYNGEERAKGNILERFSAQQFPDLHSELNLSSLELGDSALYFCASSVATFVTDTQYFGPGTRLTVL.

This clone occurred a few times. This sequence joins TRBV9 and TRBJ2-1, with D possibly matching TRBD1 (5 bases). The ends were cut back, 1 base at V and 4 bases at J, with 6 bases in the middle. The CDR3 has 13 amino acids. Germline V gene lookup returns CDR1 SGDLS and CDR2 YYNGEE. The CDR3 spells CASSVRGYNEQFF. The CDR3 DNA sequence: TGTGCCAGCAGCGTAAGGGGATACAATGAGCAGTTCTTC. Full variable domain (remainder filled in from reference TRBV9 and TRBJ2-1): DSGVTQTPKHLITATGQRVTLRCSPRSGDLSVYWYQQSLDQGLQFLIQYYNGEERAKGNILERFSAQQFPDLHSELNLSSLELGDSALYFCASSVRGYNEQFFGPGTRLTVL.

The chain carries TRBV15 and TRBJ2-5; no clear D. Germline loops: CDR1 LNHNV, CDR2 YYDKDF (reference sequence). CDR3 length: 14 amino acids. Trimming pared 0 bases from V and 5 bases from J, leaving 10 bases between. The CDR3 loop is CATSRDLLRETQYF. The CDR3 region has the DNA TGTGCCACCAGCAGAGATCTACTACGGGAGACCCAGTACTTC.

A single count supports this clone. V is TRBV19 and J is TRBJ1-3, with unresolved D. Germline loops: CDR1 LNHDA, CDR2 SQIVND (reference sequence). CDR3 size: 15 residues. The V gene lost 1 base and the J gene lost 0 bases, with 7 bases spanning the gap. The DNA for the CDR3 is TGTGCCAGTAGTATAGCACCAGGCTCTGGAAACACCATATATTTT. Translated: CASSIAPGSGNTIYF.

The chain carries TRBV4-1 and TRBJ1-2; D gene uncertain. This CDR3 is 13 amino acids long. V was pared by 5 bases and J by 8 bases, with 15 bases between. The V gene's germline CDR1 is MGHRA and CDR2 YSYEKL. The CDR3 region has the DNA TGCGCCAGCAGCTTAAACGACCGGAGGGGCTACACCTTC. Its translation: CASSLNDRRGYTF.

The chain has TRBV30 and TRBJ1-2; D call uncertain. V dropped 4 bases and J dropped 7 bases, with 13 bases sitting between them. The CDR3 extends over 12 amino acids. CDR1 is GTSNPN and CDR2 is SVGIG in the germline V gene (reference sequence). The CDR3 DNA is TGTGCCTGGACCAATGATCGGGGTGGCTACACCTTC. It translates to CAWTNDRGGYTF. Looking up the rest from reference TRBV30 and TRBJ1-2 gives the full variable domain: SQTIHQWPATLVQPVGSPLSLECTVEGTSNPNLYWYRQAAGRGLQLLFYSVGIGQISSEVPQNLSASRPQDRQFILSSKKLLLSDSGFYLCAWTNDRGGYTFGSGTRLTVV.

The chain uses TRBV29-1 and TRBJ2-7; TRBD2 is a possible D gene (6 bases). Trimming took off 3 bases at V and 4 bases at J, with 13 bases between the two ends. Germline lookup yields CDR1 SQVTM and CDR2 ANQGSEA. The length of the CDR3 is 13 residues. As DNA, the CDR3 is TGCAGCGTTGAGTCCCTAGCGAGTTACGAGCAGTACTTC. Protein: CSVESLASYEQYF.

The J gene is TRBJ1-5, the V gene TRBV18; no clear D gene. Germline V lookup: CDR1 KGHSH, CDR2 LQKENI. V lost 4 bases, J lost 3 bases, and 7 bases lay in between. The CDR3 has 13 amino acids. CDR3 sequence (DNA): TGTGCCAGCTCACGGGCAGACAATCAGCCCCAGCATTTT. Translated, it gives CASSRADNQPQHF.

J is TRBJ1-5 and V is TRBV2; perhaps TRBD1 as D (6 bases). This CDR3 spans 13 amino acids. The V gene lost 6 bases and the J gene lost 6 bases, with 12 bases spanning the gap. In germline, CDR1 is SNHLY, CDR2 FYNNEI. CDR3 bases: TGTGCCAGCAGCGGGGGGCCTAGTCAGCCCCAGCATTTT. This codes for CASSGGPSQPQHF.

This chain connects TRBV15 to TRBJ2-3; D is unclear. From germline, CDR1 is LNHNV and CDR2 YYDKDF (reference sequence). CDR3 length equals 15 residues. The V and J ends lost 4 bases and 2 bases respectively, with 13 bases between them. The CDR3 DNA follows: TGTGCCACCAGCATTAGGAGATCCAACACAGATACGCAGTATTTT. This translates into CATSIRRSNTDTQYF. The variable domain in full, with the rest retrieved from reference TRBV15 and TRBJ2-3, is DAMVIQNPRYQVTQFGKPVTLSCSQTLNHNVMYWYQQKSSQAPKLLFHYYDKDFNNEADTPDNFQSRRPNTSFCFLDIRSPGLGDTAMYLCATSIRRSNTDTQYFGPGTRLTVL.

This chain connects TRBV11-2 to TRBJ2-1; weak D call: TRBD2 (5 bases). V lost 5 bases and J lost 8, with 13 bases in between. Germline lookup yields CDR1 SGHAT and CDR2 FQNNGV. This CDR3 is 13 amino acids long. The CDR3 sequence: CASSRVGGYEQFF. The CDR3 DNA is TGTGCCAGCAGCCGGGTTGGAGGTTATGAGCAGTTCTTC.